The rows below give T cell receptor beta chains drawn from one sample of a study of shared clonotypes between healthy human individuals. The protocol was immunoSEQ multiplex PCR, while the TCRdb copy is restricted to in-frame clones and leaves out a portion. Here the sample spans about 490,000 clones, around 79% being singletons. The specimen sequenced was PBMCs. These receptors came from a woman in her 40s in good health. Some clones in this sample may be carry-over from other donors' samples. Each CDR3 is given with its conserved first and last residue. D genes are given only for firm matches. Size is stated for part of the rows, as once, few or many counts, or as a class when the clone is expanded.

J	D	size	V	CDR3	DNA
TRBJ1-1	TRBD1	NA	TRBV6-1	CASGGQGGTEAFF	TGTGCCAGCGGGGGGCAGGGGGGCACTGAAGCTTTCTTT
TRBJ1-1	TRBD1	NA	TRBV25-1	CASSGDRANTEAFF	TGTGCCAGCAGTGGGGACAGAGCGAACACTGAAGCTTTCTTT
TRBJ1-1	NA	NA	TRBV7-3	CASSAGGTGRTEAFF	TGTGCCAGCAGCGCCGGCGGAACAGGGAGGACTGAAGCTTTCTTT
TRBJ2-7	NA	NA	TRBV14	CASSQGGPLYEQYF	TGTGCCAGCAGCCAAGGGGGACCGCTCTACGAGCAGTACTTC
TRBJ1-1	TRBD1	many	TRBV29-1	CSVMGQGARSTEAFF	TGCAGCGTTATGGGACAGGGGGCGCGGAGCACTGAAGCTTTCTTT
TRBJ1-4	NA	NA	TRBV4-2	CASSLNWRINEKLFF	TGTGCCAGCAGCCTGAATTGGAGAATTAATGAAAAACTGTTTTTT
TRBJ1-4	TRBD1	NA	TRBV27	CASAPGTGGEKLFF	TGTGCCAGCGCCCCCGGGACAGGGGGCGAAAAACTGTTTTTT
TRBJ2-7	TRBD1	NA	TRBV11-2	CASSLQWDREREQYF	TGTGCCAGCAGCTTACAGTGGGACAGGGAACGCGAGCAGTACTTC
TRBJ2-5	TRBD2	NA	TRBV30	CAWSVDGTSGTLGETQYF	TGTGCCTGGAGTGTAGATGGGACTAGCGGGACCCTCGGGGAGACCCAGTACTTC
TRBJ2-1	TRBD2	NA	TRBV15	CATSNGLEINEQFF	TGTGCCACCAGCAACGGACTAGAAATTAATGAGCAGTTCTTC
TRBJ1-5	NA	NA	TRBV19	CASCSGNQPQHF	TGTGCCAGTTGTTCCGGGAATCAGCCCCAGCATTTT
TRBJ2-1	NA	few	TRBV6-6	CASSPRTGALGGEQFF	TGTGCCAGCAGCCCTCGGACAGGCGCCCTGGGGGGTGAGCAGTTCTTC